This T cell receptor (beta chain) originates from a study of human CD8 memory T cell subsets. Regarding the study as a whole: Effector memory subsets were less diverse than the similarly diverse stem-like memory and precursor exhausted subsets.

The CDR3 runs to 12 residues. Germline lookup yields CDR1 SQVTM and CDR2 ANQGSEA. Sequencing libraries of TCR beta were made by UMI-labeled 5' RACE. TCRdb re-called the 5' RACE reads; one entry per CDR3 protein, DNA not given. There are roughly 10,000 distinct CDR3 sequences in the sample, with roughly a sixth held by the top ten. The authors enriched total CD8+ T cells by negative magnetic separation. It was from duplicate vials of 150,000 sorted CD8+ T cells per subset that RNA came. Details on this clonotype: Its target is unknown.

The receptor was derived from a human donor in good health. The chain couples TRBV29-1 to TRBJ2-1; TCRdb proposes TRBD1, but this gene call is untestable without DNA. The specimen sequenced was CD8+ T cells from PBMCs. The CDR3 spells CSVGTGVNEQFF.